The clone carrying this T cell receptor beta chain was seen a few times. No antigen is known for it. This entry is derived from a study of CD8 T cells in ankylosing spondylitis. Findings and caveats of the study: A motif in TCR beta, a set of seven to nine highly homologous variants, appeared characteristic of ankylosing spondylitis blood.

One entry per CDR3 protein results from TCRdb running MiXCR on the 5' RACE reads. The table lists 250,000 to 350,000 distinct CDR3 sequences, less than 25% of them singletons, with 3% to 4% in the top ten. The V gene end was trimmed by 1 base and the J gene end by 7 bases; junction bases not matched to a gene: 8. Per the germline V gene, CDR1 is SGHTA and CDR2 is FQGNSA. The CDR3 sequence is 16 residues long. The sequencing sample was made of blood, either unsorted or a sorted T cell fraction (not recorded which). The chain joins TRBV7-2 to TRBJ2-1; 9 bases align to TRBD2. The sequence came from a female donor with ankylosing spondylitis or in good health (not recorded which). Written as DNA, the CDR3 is TGTGCCAGCAGCTTAGGGCCTAGCGGGATTGGGAATGAGCAGTTCTTC. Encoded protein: CASSLGPSGIGNEQFF.